This TCR beta chain was observed in a study of vaccination effects on CD4 cells after COVID-19 (dated by TCRdb to between 2022 and 2023). Regarding the complete study: Each participant got two doses of an mRNA SARS-CoV-2 vaccine, either BNT162b2 or mRNA-1273. SARS-CoV-2 spike-specific CD4+ TCR repertoires from before and after mRNA vaccination were compared in COVID-19 convalescent patients and in infection-naive vaccine recipients. A total of nine to ten COVID-19 convalescent patients and several SARS-CoV-2-naive healthy vaccine recipients were included in the full study. The Oncomine TCR Beta short-read assay on an Illumina iSeq 100 was used to sequence cultures from other donors in the study. Results the study describes overall, beyond this receptor: In healthy vaccine recipients, vaccine-induced clones were almost all SARS-CoV-2 mono-reactive, with only 1 of 255 cross-reactive with common cold coronaviruses. Clones induced by infection and clones induced by vaccination both contracted markedly at late timepoints after vaccination, which fits with T cell responses waning over time. Limitations of the study were the small number of convalescent patients and the absence of early post-infection timepoints.

The table lists this clone with a count of one. It has no known antigen specificity. No qualities accompany the bases; no much larger clone lies one base away. Libraries came from the immunoSEQ multiplex PCR assay. DNA from the cultured and isolated CD4+ T cells underwent TCR beta CDR3 sequencing. Under the source paper's analysis protocol: Non-productive TCR sequences were discarded, and reads were trimmed to the CDR3 region, with only CDR3s of 7 or more amino acids retained. Antigen-specific clonotypes were identified using the MANAFEST web app by comparison of expansion in peptide wells against reference cultures. Positive clones required FDR<0.05 expansion versus reference and all other wells, odds ratio above 5, and frequency above 0.1% in two replicate wells. A clonotype was defined as cross-reactive if the clonotype was significantly expanded both in SARS-CoV-2 spike wells and in at least one common cold coronavirus spike condition. CDR3 similarity was assessed by Levenshtein distance with the stringdist R package, and unrooted trees were built with ape in R 3.6.1. What TCRdb holds here is the immuneACCESS table cut down to in-frame rearrangements. Part of the clones is not present; checked against another copy, under half of the missing clones reflect an unresolved V gene, and the others are unexplained. V and J calls and clone size follow that table, whereas D and trimming were derived from the DNA. This sample has roughly 45,000 clones in its table, and 70% to 80% of those were observed once. Under 14% of the sample belongs to the ten largest clones.

To identify antigen-specific CD4+ T cell clonotypes by their expansion, the ViraFEST assay first stimulated PBMC with viral peptide pools and then applied TCR sequencing. After around 10 days of culture, CD4+ T cells were isolated with the EasySep CD4+ T cell isolation kit. None of the healthy vaccine recipients had a prior SARS-CoV-2 infection, which was confirmed by nucleocapsid antibody tests that came back negative both before and after vaccination. Approximately 2 million PBMC per well were cultured in IMDM with about 4.5% human AB serum, 10 IU/ml IL-2 and gentamicin, plus 10 ug/ml peptides. Half of the culture medium was replaced with fresh IL-2-containing medium on days 3 and 7. Each peptide stimulation condition was cultured in triplicate wells unless otherwise noted. Using Ficoll-Paque Plus gradient centrifugation, PBMC were separated from whole blood and then either used fresh or cryopreserved at -140C. The spike proteins of SARS-CoV-2 and of the common cold coronaviruses HCoV-NL63, HCoV-OC43 and HCoV-229E were spanned by overlapping peptide pools. Genomic DNA was extracted from cultured CD4+ T cells with the QIAamp micro DNA kit.

The sequence was collected from a human donor who received a COVID-19 vaccine. The specimen was CD4+ T cells from PBMCs cultured with SARS-CoV-2 spike peptides, collected before COVID-19 vaccination. Per the publication, the cell subset or site label means: SARS-CoV-2 spike overlapping peptide pool stimulation.

The sequenced DNA: TGTGCCAGCAGTTATGCGGGGGTGAACACCGGGGAGCTGTTTTTT. The encoded protein is CASSYAGVNTGELFF. The chain links TRBV6-2 or TRBV6-3 with TRBJ2-2; 7 of the junction bases match TRBD2. CDR3 length: 15 amino acids, cysteine to phenylalanine. The sequence is cut down to CDR3 DNA, 45 bases in frame from base 1. CDR1 and CDR2 (MNHEY, SVGEGT) derive from the germline V gene. From V the trimming removes 3 bases and from J it removes 1 base, while the gene matches leave 2 bases of the junction unaccounted for.